What follows are 16 T cell receptor beta chains derived from one specimen sequenced in a study of T cell repertoires in cytomegalovirus infection. In TCRdb, the reads were re-called with MiXCR into one record per CDR3 protein. Found here are approximately 630,000 distinct CDR3 sequences, about 24% of them singletons; the top ten hold 8%. The sequenced sample consisted of CD8+ T cells from PBMCs. The receptors stem from a human donor in good health (CMV status not recorded). Some clones in this sample may be carry-over from other donors' samples.

This clonotype has a handful of counts. V and J are TRBV5-1 and TRBJ1-1; the D is unclear. The V gene's germline CDR1 is SGHRS and CDR2 YFSETQ. The CDR3 contains 14 residues. Trimming stripped 1 base from V and 5 bases from J, with 12 bases between. The CDR3 coding sequence is TGCGCCAGCAGCTTGTCCGGGCTCACTACTGAAGCTTTCTTT. This sequence encodes CASSLSGLTTEAFF.

This clonotype was recorded at least ten times. This chain connects TRBV7-2 to TRBJ2-2; perhaps TRBD2 as D (7 bases). Trimming pared 0 bases from V and 4 bases from J, leaving 12 bases between. This CDR3 has 16 amino acids. Germline loops: CDR1 SGHTA, CDR2 FQGNSA. The CDR3 sequence: CASSLARAGATGELFF. DNA of the CDR3: TGTGCCAGCAGCTTAGCGCGCGCGGGGGCCACCGGGGAGCTGTTTTTT.

This clonotype was counted many times. The rearrangement joins TRBV7-2 to TRBJ2-3; maybe TRBD1 (6 bases). Per the germline V gene, CDR1 is SGHTA and CDR2 is FQGNSA. Trimming took 5 bases from V and 0 from J, leaving 15 bases between them. The CDR3 contains 16 residues. CDR3 residues: CASSPWDTTSTDTQYF. The CDR3 DNA is TGTGCCAGCAGCCCCTGGGACACCACTAGCACAGATACGCAGTATTTT.

This clonotype was seen only a few times. The chain joins TRBV5-1 to TRBJ2-1; D might be TRBD1 (5 bases). Looked up from germline, CDR1 is SGHRS and CDR2 is YFSETQ. The V and J ends lost 3 bases and 5 bases respectively, with 12 bases between them. This CDR3 spans 14 amino acids. CDR3 loop: CASSSRTLDNEQFF. The CDR3 coding sequence is TGCGCCAGCAGCTCCCGGACACTCGACAATGAGCAGTTCTTC.

This clonotype was counted at least ten times. This chain uses TRBV7-9 with TRBJ2-4, with TRBD2 as a possible D gene (5 bases). Looked up from germline, CDR1 is SEHNR and CDR2 is FQNEAQ (reference sequence). Trimming stripped 6 bases from V and 0 bases from J, with 18 bases between. The CDR3 sequence is 17 residues long. The CDR3 loop reads CASRPIGEFLAKNIQYF. CDR3 nucleotide sequence: TGTGCCAGCAGGCCAATTGGGGAGTTCCTAGCCAAAAACATTCAGTACTTC.

This clonotype was recorded a few times. The gene calls are TRBV6-2 or TRBV6-3 and TRBJ2-7; 9 bases match TRBD1. Unmatched junction bases numbered 6, after V lost 2 bases and J lost 7 bases. Germline V CDR1 and CDR2: MNHEY, SVGEGT. This CDR3 region has 14 residues. The CDR3 DNA reads as TGTGCCAGCAGTTACCGCGGGACAGGGTATGAGCAGTACGTC. This encodes CASSYRGTGYEQYV.

This clonotype showed up many times. The chain carries TRBV7-2 and TRBJ1-2, with TRBD1 identical over 7 bases. With V trimmed by 5 bases and J by 2 bases, 5 bases remained unmatched. This CDR3 has 14 amino acids. Per the germline V gene, CDR1 is SGHTA and CDR2 is FQGNSA. The chain's CDR3 is CASSVGQKNYGYTF. In DNA, the CDR3 is TGTGCCAGCAGCGTGGGACAGAAAAACTATGGCTACACCTTC.

This clonotype appeared many times. J is TRBJ2-2 and V is TRBV6-2 or TRBV6-3, with TRBD2 matching 7 bases. Germline V gene lookup returns CDR1 MNHEY and CDR2 SVGEGT. This CDR3 region has 17 residues. The V segment lost 7 bases and the J segment 4 bases; nucleotides outside the gene matches: 15. The DNA of the CDR3 is TGTGCCAGCACCCCGAGGGGTAGCGGGCGACGCACCGGGGAGCTGTTTTTT. Protein sequence: CASTPRGSGRRTGELFF.

This sequence joins TRBV20-1 and TRBJ1-2, with 8 positions matching TRBD1. The CDR3 is made up of 11 amino acids. Per the germline V gene, CDR1 is DFQATT and CDR2 is SNEGSKA (reference sequence). The CDR3 reads CGQQGVHGYTF. The CDR3, as DNA: TGCGGACAACAGGGGGTCCATGGCTACACCTTC.

J is TRBJ1-2 and V is TRBV6-6; D gene ambiguous. This CDR3 is built from 19 residues. Germline CDR1 is MNHNY and CDR2 is SVGAGI (reference sequence). Trimming pared 0 bases from V and 0 bases from J, leaving 20 bases between. The CDR3 region has the DNA TGTGCCAGCAGTTACTCTCTAGTCCCGGATGTCCTACCTAACTATGGCTACACCTTC. Translating it yields CASSYSLVPDVLPNYGYTF.

Concerning this clonotype itself: This clone may be a read error of a much larger clone one base away. The rearrangement joins TRBV7-2 to TRBJ2-3, with D perhaps matching TRBD2 (7 bases). This CDR3 is built from 18 residues. Germline V gene sequence: CDR1 SGHTA, CDR2 FQGNSA. V was shortened by 1 base and J by 1 base, with 18 bases between the two germline ends. CDR3 sequence (DNA): TGTGCCAGCAGCTTAGGGGTAGTGGGGGGGCGAGGCACAGATACGCAGTATTTT. It encodes CASSLGVVGGRGTDTQYF.

J is TRBJ1-2 and V is TRBV29-1; the D gene is possibly TRBD1 (5 bases). The CDR3 length is 12 residues. From germline, CDR1 is SQVTM and CDR2 ANQGSEA. With 4 bases removed from V and 0 bases from J, the gap between germline ends came to 6 bases. The CDR3 DNA is TGCAGCGTTGCGACAGCTAACTATGGCTACACCTTC. Protein product: CSVATANYGYTF.

This clonotype was recorded at least ten times. This chain uses TRBV7-6 with TRBJ2-5; 9 nucleotides align to TRBD2. The CDR3 contains 13 residues. Unmatched junction bases numbered 4, after V lost 7 bases and J lost 4 bases. Germline V lookup: CDR1 SGHVS, CDR2 FNYEAQ. The CDR3 DNA reads TGTGCCAGCACCAAGCGGGGGGTAGAGACCCAGTACTTC. It translates to CASTKRGVETQYF.

This chain joins TRBV6-4 and TRBJ2-1; unclear D gene. This CDR3 comprises 13 residues. The germline V gene has CDR1 MRHNA and CDR2 SNTAGT. With 0 bases removed from V and 6 bases from J, the gap between germline ends came to 6 bases. CDR3 DNA sequence: TGTGCCAGCAGTGACTCTCACCCCAATGAGCAGTTCTTC. This codes for CASSDSHPNEQFF.

This clonotype has only a few counts. The genes are TRBV29-1 and TRBJ2-7, with D perhaps matching TRBD1 (6 bases). Germline CDR1 is SQVTM and CDR2 is ANQGSEA. The CDR3 extends over 12 amino acids. The CDR3 coding sequence is TGCCCTCCGGCCACAGGGAGAGACGAGCAGTACGTC. This codes for CPPATGRDEQYV.

This clonotype was picked up a small number of times. V and J are TRBV6-5 and TRBJ1-1, with a weak D call TRBD1 (6 bases). V was clipped by 7 bases and J by 0 bases, with 12 bases between them. The CDR3 spans 14 residues. Germline V gives CDR1 MNHEY, CDR2 SVGAGI. The CDR3 loop is CASTVTGMNTEAFF. CDR3 nucleotides: TGTGCCAGCACCGTAACAGGGATGAACACTGAAGCTTTCTTT.